This note documents a single T cell receptor beta chain sequence. Germline CDR1 is GTSNPN and CDR2 is SVGIG (reference sequence). The CDR3 is made up of 16 amino acids. V shed 0 bases and J shed 8 bases, with 19 bases lying between them. This specimen comes from a study of blood T cell repertoires in COVID-19. Study summary: Samples representing acute and convalescent COVID-19 were sourced from the United States, Italy and Spain. In each case, the material was cDNA or gDNA derived from T cells, B-cell-depleted T cells, or PBMCs.

Original methodology: From reference gene primer amplification, estimates of nucleated cell counts were derived. TCRdb's copy holds only in-frame clones and misses some; the assay was immunoSEQ multiplex PCR. That table is the source of V, J and clone size, and D and trimming were worked out from the DNA. The table includes a few hundred thousand clones, roughly 80% detected once. The material sequenced was peripheral blood. This chain uses TRBV30 with TRBJ1-4, with D unclear. The sequence was obtained from a woman of 80 years or more with acute or convalescent COVID-19. The chain's CDR3 is CAWSVGVSDYGEKLFF. The CDR3 nucleotides are TGTGCCTGGAGTGTAGGTGTGAGCGACTATGGGGAAAAACTGTTTTTT.